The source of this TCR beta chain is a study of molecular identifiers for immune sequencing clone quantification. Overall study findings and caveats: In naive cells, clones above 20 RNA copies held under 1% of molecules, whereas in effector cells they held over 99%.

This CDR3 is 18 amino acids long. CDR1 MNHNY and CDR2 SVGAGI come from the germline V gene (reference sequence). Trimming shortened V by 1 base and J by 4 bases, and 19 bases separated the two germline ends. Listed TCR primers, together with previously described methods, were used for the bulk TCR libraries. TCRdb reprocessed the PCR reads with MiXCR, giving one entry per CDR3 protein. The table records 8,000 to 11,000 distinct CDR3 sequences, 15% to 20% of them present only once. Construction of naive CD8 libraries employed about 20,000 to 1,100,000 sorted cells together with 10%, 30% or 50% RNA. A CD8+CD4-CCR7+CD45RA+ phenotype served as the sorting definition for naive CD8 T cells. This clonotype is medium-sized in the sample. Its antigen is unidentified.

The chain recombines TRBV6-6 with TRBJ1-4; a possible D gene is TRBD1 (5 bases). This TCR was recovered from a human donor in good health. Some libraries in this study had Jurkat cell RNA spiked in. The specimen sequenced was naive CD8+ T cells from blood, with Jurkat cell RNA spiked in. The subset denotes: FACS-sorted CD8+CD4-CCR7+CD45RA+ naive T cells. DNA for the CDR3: TGTGCCAGCAGTTACTGGCAGGGAGGCTTACTGGGTAATGAAAAACTGTTTTTT. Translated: CASSYWQGGLLGNEKLFF.